What follows are 28 T cell receptor beta chains derived from one specimen sequenced in a study of regulatory T cells in long-lasting Graves disease. Libraries of TCR beta came from iRepertoire HTBI primers plus Arm-PCR of CDR3 regions. MiXCR, applied by TCRdb to the multiplex PCR reads, yields one record per CDR3 protein. The repertoire holds 430,000 or so distinct CDR3 sequences, with roughly a fifth as singletons. Time point indicated: persistent/refractory GD, antithyroid drugs over 5 years with positive TRAb. With RNA extracted from PBMCs as input, the TCR library was made. Here the sequenced sample was peripheral blood mononuclear cells (PBMCs), taken when the disease was refractory, from a patient treated with antithyroid drugs. These receptors were obtained from a female donor with Graves disease.

This clonotype turned up a few times. The chain joins TRBV20-1 to TRBJ2-7; D not resolved. The CDR3 has 13 amino acids. The V and J ends lost 2 bases and 4 bases respectively, with 12 bases between them. Germline V gene data show CDR1 as DFQATT and CDR2 as SNEGSKA (reference sequence). DNA of the CDR3: TGCAGTGCTAGAACACGCAATTCATACGAGCAGTACTTC. Its protein is CSARTRNSYEQYF.

This chain joins TRBV15 and TRBJ1-1; unclear D gene. The CDR3 is 14 amino acids. CDR1 is LNHNV, CDR2 YYDKDF, per germline (reference sequence). V gave up 1 base and J gave up 1 base, with 7 bases separating them. The CDR3 reads CATSRAAENTEAFF. The CDR3 coding sequence is TGTGCCACCAGCAGAGCAGCTGAGAACACTGAAGCTTTCTTT.

This clonotype was seen at least ten times. The J gene is TRBJ2-5, the V gene TRBV6-1, with D perhaps assigned TRBD1 or TRBD2 (6 bases each). The CDR3 spans 14 residues. V shed 6 bases and J shed 4 bases, with 15 bases lying between them. Germline V gene data show CDR1 as MNHNS and CDR2 as SASEGT. The CDR3 reads CASRLGGDSETQYF. The CDR3 DNA follows: TGTGCCAGCAGACTCGGGGGCGATTCAGAGACCCAGTACTTC.

The chain couples TRBV27 to TRBJ2-7, with D possibly matching TRBD1 (6 bases). The length of the CDR3 is 13 residues. Per germline, CDR1 MNHEY and CDR2 SMNVEV (reference sequence). Between the trimmed V and J ends, which lost 4 bases and 3 bases, there was a span of 10 bases. The CDR3 DNA is TGTGCCAGCAGTTGGGCACAGGGCTACGAGCAGTACTTC. Translation: CASSWAQGYEQYF.

In this sample, this clonotype turned up many times. The rearrangement links TRBV28 to TRBJ2-7; 11 bases fit TRBD2. Germline CDR1 reads MDHEN; CDR2 reads SYDVKM. The V gene end was trimmed by 6 bases and the J gene end by 2 bases; junction bases not matched to a gene: 3. This CDR3 is 14 amino acids long. The CDR3 spells CASSKTSGAYEQYF. The CDR3 bases are TGTGCCAGCAGCAAGACTAGCGGGGCCTACGAGCAGTACTTC.

Concerning this clonotype itself: One junction end does not reproduce the germline sequence, and a read error may be involved. The rearrangement links TRBV28 to TRBJ1-6; no definite D call. Germline loops: CDR1 MDHEN, CDR2 SYDVKM. This CDR3 spans 11 amino acids. In DNA form, the CDR3 reads TGTGCCAGCAGTTTAAGTTCACCCCTCCGCTTT. It translates to CASSLSSPLRF.

This clonotype has at least ten counts. This chain links TRBV27 with TRBJ2-7; 13 nucleotides align to TRBD2. The germline V gene encodes CDR1 MNHEY and CDR2 SMNVEV (reference sequence). Trimming at V came to 5 bases and at J to 2 bases, leaving 6 bases not matched to a gene. The CDR3 length is 16 residues. CDR3 amino acids: CASSPGLAGNTYEQYF. DNA for the CDR3: TGTGCCAGCAGTCCGGGACTAGCGGGAAACACCTACGAGCAGTACTTC.

This clonotype was picked up a small number of times. J is TRBJ2-2 and V is TRBV5-4, with 7 bases lining up with TRBD2. This CDR3 contains 16 residues. Per germline, CDR1 SGHNT and CDR2 YYREEE (reference sequence). Losses at the gene ends were 4 bases for V and 4 bases for J; bases not matched to a gene: 10. Here the CDR3 DNA reads TGTGCCAGCAGCCCTTCTTTGGCTAGCGGCACCGGGGAGCTGTTTTTT. It codes for CASSPSLASGTGELFF. Drawing the rest from reference TRBV5-4 and TRBJ2-2, the complete variable domain is ETGVTQSPTHLIKTRGQQVTLRCSSQSGHNTVSWYQQALGQGPQFIFQYYREEENGRGNFPPRFSGLQFPNYSSELNVNALELDDSALYLCASSPSLASGTGELFFGEGSRLTVL.

The chain links TRBV7-9 to TRBJ2-7, with D tentatively TRBD1 (7 bases). The germline V gene encodes CDR1 SEHNR and CDR2 FQNEAQ (reference sequence). The CDR3 spans 17 residues. V was cut by 1 base and J by 7 bases, with 23 bases left in between. The CDR3 DNA reads as TGTGCCAGCAGCTTAGTCAGACAGGGACGGGGGTTTCTTGAGCAGTACTTC. Its translation is CASSLVRQGRGFLEQYF.

The sample holds many counts of this clonotype. Mismatch with germline at one junction end may stem from a read error. The rearrangement links TRBV11-2 to TRBJ2-7; D is possibly TRBD1 (5 bases). The CDR3 contains 13 residues. The V gene's germline CDR1 is SGHAT and CDR2 FQNNGV. CDR3 coding DNA: TGTGCCAGCAGCTTAGGACAGCTCTACGTGCAGTACTTC. Its protein is CASSLGQLYVQYF.

This clonotype has ten or more counts. V and J are TRBV11-2 and TRBJ2-7; D perhaps matches TRBD2 (5 bases). Germline CDR1 reads SGHAT; CDR2 reads FQNNGV. The CDR3 length is 16 residues. Trimming took off 3 bases at V and 1 base at J, with 16 bases between the two ends. For the CDR3, the DNA is TGTGCCAGCAGCTTCCTCTCCCGGGATCCTTCCTACGAGCAGTACTTC. As protein: CASSFLSRDPSYEQYF. Complete variable domain (other parts from reference TRBV11-2 and TRBJ2-7): EAGVAQSPRYKIIEKRQSVAFWCNPISGHATLYWYQQILGQGPKLLIQFQNNGVVDDSQLPKDRFSAERLKGVDSTLKIQPAKLEDSAVYLCASSFLSRDPSYEQYFGPGTRLTVT.

This clonotype showed up just a few times. This chain joins TRBV20-1 and TRBJ2-7; 7 bases match TRBD2. The CDR3 runs 10 residues. Germline loops: CDR1 DFQATT, CDR2 SNEGSKA (reference sequence). The CDR3 reads CSPREDEQYF. CDR3 nucleotide sequence: TGCAGCCCTCGGGAGGACGAGCAGTACTTC.

This chain joins TRBV7-9 and TRBJ1-4; 9 bases agree with TRBD1. Germline V CDR1 and CDR2: SEHNR, FQNEAQ (reference sequence). There are 14 residues in the CDR3. V trimming: 5 bases; J trimming: 5 bases; junction bases outside the gene matches: 3. The CDR3 is CASSQGTGNEKLFF. In nucleotides, the CDR3 is TGTGCCAGCAGCCAGGGGACAGGGAATGAAAAACTGTTTTTT.

The chain is built from TRBV20-1 and TRBJ1-2; 7 bases fit TRBD1. The length of the CDR3 is 12 residues. After removal of 4 bases from V and 5 bases from J, the junction contained 4 bases not matched to a gene. Germline assignment: CDR1 DFQATT and CDR2 SNEGSKA (reference sequence). The chain's CDR3 is CSANAGGYGYTF. The DNA of the CDR3 is TGCAGTGCTAACGCAGGGGGGTATGGCTACACCTTC.

At least ten counts were recorded for this clonotype. The J gene is TRBJ1-2, the V gene TRBV12-3 or TRBV12-4, with TRBD1 identical over 11 bases. Germline trimming cut 5 bases from V and 4 bases from J; bases unmatched to any gene: 6. CDR3 size: 15 residues. The CDR3 sequence is CASSVSGTGGYGYTF. The CDR3 coding sequence is TGTGCCAGCAGTGTCTCCGGGACAGGGGGCTATGGCTACACCTTC.

The chain couples TRBV3-1 to TRBJ1-3; no clear D gene. In germline, CDR1 is LGHDT, CDR2 YNNKEL (reference sequence). The V gene lost 4 bases and the J gene lost 0 bases, with 4 bases spanning the gap. This CDR3 has 13 residues. Here the CDR3 DNA reads TGTGCCAGCAGCCCACGCTCTGGAAACACCATATATTTT. Translation gives CASSPRSGNTIYF. Using reference TRBV3-1 and TRBJ1-3 for the parts outside the CDR3, the full variable domain is DTAVSQTPKYLVTQMGNDKSIKCEQNLGHDTMYWYKQDSKKFLKIMFSYNNKELIINETVPNRFSPKSPDKAHLNLHINSLELGDSAVYFCASSPRSGNTIYFGEGSWLTVV.

On this clonotype itself: At one boundary the junction diverges from the germline segment, which might be a read error. The chain employs TRBV29-1 and TRBJ2-6; D is possibly TRBD1 or TRBD2 (5 bases each). Germline values: CDR1 SQVTM, CDR2 ANQGSEA. The length of the CDR3 is 16 residues. The CDR3 spells CSVSPGGTTGANVLTF. The CDR3 nucleotides are TGTAGCGTCTCTCCTGGGGGAACGACTGGGGCCAACGTCCTGACTTTC. Full variable domain (remainder filled in from reference TRBV29-1 and TRBJ2-6): SAVISQKPSRDICQRGTSLTIQCQVDSQVTMMFWYRQQPGQSLTLIATANQGSEATYESGFVIDKFPISRPNLTFSTLTVSNMSPEDSSIYLCSVSPGGTTGANVLTFGAGSRLTVL.

This clonotype has ten or more counts. V is TRBV7-2 and J is TRBJ2-7; weak D call: TRBD1 (6 bases). CDR1 SGHTA and CDR2 FQGNSA come from the germline V gene. V shed 6 bases and J shed 2 bases, with 20 bases lying between them. This CDR3 comprises 16 residues. CDR3 coding DNA: TGTGCCAGCAGTTTTCCGCGCTTGGACAGACCCTACGAGCAGTACTTC. It translates to CASSFPRLDRPYEQYF.

The chain carries TRBV12-3 or TRBV12-4 and TRBJ1-1, with a tentative D call TRBD1 (6 bases). Trimming shortened V by 3 bases and J by 5 bases, and 13 bases separated the two germline ends. The CDR3 spans 14 residues. This CDR3 is CASSFNPGATEAFF. DNA for the CDR3: TGTGCCAGCAGTTTCAATCCAGGGGCTACTGAAGCTTTCTTT.

In its sample, this clonotype was seen many times. The rearrangement joins TRBV24-1 to TRBJ1-2; a possible D gene is TRBD1 (5 bases). With 4 bases removed from V and 6 bases from J, the gap between germline ends came to 20 bases. This CDR3 is built from 16 residues. Germline V gene lookup returns CDR1 KGHDR and CDR2 SFDVKD. The CDR3 loop reads CATSDPGGQAPHGYTF. The CDR3 DNA is TGTGCCACCAGTGACCCTGGCGGACAAGCTCCCCATGGCTACACCTTC.

This clonotype was observed at least ten times. This chain joins TRBV11-2 and TRBJ2-7; TRBD2 might be the D (7 bases). The CDR3 contains 16 residues. Trimming left V 0 bases short and J 4 bases short, with 16 bases between. Germline CDR1 reads SGHAT; CDR2 reads FQNNGV. CDR3 region: CASSLDQMGRGYEQYF. CDR3 DNA sequence: TGTGCCAGCAGCTTAGATCAGATGGGGAGGGGGTACGAGCAGTACTTC. Full variable domain (rest looked up from reference TRBV11-2 and TRBJ2-7): EAGVAQSPRYKIIEKRQSVAFWCNPISGHATLYWYQQILGQGPKLLIQFQNNGVVDDSQLPKDRFSAERLKGVDSTLKIQPAKLEDSAVYLCASSLDQMGRGYEQYFGPGTRLTVT.

The rearrangement uses TRBV6-1 and TRBJ1-5; D unresolved. The CDR3 contains 13 residues. The germline V gene has CDR1 MNHNS and CDR2 SASEGT. The V end lost 1 base, the J end lost 4 bases, and 5 bases lay between the germline ends. CDR3 region: CASSEVPNQPQHF. Written as DNA, the CDR3 is TGTGCCAGCAGTGAAGTTCCGAATCAGCCCCAGCATTTT.

This clonotype was seen just once. A much larger clone is a single base away; this may be a read error. This rearrangement joins TRBV6-2 or TRBV6-3 to TRBJ2-7; the D is unclear. CDR1 and CDR2 from the germline V gene are MNHEY and SVGEGT. The CDR3 totals 16 residues. CDR3 in DNA: TGTGCCGGCAGCGTACAGTTGCGCCCGAGCTCCTACGAGCAGTACTTC. It codes for CAGSVQLRPSSYEQYF.

The J gene is TRBJ2-7, the V gene TRBV6-1, with TRBD1 matching 9 bases. This CDR3 has 13 amino acids. The germline CDR1 and CDR2 sequences are MNHNS and SASEGT. V dropped 4 bases and J dropped 5; count of bases not matched to a gene: 3. The chain's CDR3 is CASSGGQGHEQYF. The CDR3 coding sequence is TGTGCCAGCAGTGGCGGACAGGGGCACGAGCAGTACTTC.

V gene TRBV28 combines with J gene TRBJ2-7, with D possibly TRBD2 on 6 matching bases. Trimming cost V 3 bases and J 7 bases, with 19 bases left between them. The CDR3 loop spans 15 amino acids. The V gene's germline CDR1 is MDHEN and CDR2 SYDVKM. The CDR3 coding sequence is TGTGCCAGCAGTTTTGGGGCGGGGATTTTAGGGGAGCAGTACTTC. It translates to CASSFGAGILGEQYF.

This clonotype was seen only a few times. The rearrangement uses TRBV5-6 and TRBJ2-7; the D gene is possibly TRBD2 (6 bases). V shed 4 bases and J shed 2 bases, with 16 bases lying between them. Germline CDR1 SGHDT, CDR2 YYEEEE. The length of the CDR3 is 15 residues. The CDR3: CASSAQREFAYEQYF. The DNA for the CDR3 is TGTGCCAGCAGCGCGCAACGGGAGTTCGCCTACGAGCAGTACTTC.

There are many counts of this clonotype. CDR3 nucleotides: TGTGCCTGGAGTTTGTTGAACTATGGCTACACCTTC. It translates to CAWSLLNYGYTF. The rearrangement uses TRBV30 and TRBJ1-2; D remains unclear. The CDR3 extends over 12 amino acids. Trimming shortened V by 2 bases and J by 2 bases, and 6 bases separated the two germline ends. CDR1 and CDR2 (germline): GTSNPN, SVGIG (reference sequence).

This clonotype has only one observation. A much larger clone is a single base away; this may be a read error. V usage is TRBV14 and J usage is TRBJ1-1; the D gene is possibly TRBD1 (5 bases). From germline, CDR1 is SGHDN and CDR2 FVKESK. The CDR3 extends over 13 amino acids. V lost 4 bases and J lost 4, with 10 bases in between. DNA for the CDR3: TGTGCCAGCAGCCGGCGGGGGACCACTGAAGCTTTCTTT. Its protein product is CASSRRGTTEAFF.